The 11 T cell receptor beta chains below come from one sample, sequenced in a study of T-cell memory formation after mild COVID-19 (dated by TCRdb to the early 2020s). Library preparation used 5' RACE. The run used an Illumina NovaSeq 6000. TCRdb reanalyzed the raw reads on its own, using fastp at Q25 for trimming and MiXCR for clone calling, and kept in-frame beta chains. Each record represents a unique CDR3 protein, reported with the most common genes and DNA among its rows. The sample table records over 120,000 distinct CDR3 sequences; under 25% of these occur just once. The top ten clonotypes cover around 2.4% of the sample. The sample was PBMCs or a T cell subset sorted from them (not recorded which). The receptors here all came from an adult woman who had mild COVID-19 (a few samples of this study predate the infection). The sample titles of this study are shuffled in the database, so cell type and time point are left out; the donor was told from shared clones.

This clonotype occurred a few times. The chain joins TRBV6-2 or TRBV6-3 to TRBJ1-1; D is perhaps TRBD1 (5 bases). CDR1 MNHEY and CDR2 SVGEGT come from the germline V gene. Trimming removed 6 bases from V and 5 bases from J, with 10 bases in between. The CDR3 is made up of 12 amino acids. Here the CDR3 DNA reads TGTGCCAGCAGCCGCAGGGTTACTGAAGCTTTCTTT. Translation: CASSRRVTEAFF.

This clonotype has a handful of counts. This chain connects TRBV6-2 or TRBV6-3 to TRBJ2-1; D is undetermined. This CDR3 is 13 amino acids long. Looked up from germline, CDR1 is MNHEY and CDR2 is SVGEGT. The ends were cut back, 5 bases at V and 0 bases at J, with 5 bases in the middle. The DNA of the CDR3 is TGTGCCAGCAGTCCGGTCTCCTACAATGAGCAGTTCTTC. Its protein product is CASSPVSYNEQFF.

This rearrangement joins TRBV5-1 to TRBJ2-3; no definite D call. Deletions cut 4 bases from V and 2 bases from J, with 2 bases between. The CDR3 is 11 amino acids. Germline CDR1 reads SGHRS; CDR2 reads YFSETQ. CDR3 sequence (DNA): TGCGCCAGCAGCGACACAGATACGCAGTATTTT. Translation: CASSDTDTQYF. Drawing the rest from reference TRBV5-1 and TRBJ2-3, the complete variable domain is KAGVTQTPRYLIKTRGQQVTLSCSPISGHRSVSWYQQTPGQGLQFLFEYFSETQRNKGNFPGRFSGRQFSNSRSEMNVSTLELGDSALYLCASSDTDTQYFGPGTRLTVL.

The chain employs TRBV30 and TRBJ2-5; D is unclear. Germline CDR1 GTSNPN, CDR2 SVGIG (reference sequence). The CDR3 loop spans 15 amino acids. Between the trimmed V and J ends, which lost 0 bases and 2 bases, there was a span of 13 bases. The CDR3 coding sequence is TGTGCCTGGAGTGTTCGATTTGGATCTCAAGAGACCCAGTACTTC. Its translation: CAWSVRFGSQETQYF.

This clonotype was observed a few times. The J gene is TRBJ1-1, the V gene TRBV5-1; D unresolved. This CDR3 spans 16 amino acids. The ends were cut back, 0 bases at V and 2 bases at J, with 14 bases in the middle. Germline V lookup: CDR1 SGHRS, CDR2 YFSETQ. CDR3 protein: CASSLGPYRTNTEAFF. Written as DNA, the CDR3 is TGCGCCAGCAGCTTGGGCCCTTACAGAACCAACACTGAAGCTTTCTTT.

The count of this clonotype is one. The CDR3: CATSDPTGVQETQYF. In DNA form, the CDR3 reads TGTGCCACCAGTGATCCGACAGGGGTTCAAGAGACCCAGTACTTC. The chain uses TRBV24-1 and TRBJ2-5; 8 bases are a match to TRBD1. V was clipped by 3 bases and J by 2 bases; unmatched bases: 4. Germline V lookup: CDR1 KGHDR, CDR2 SFDVKD. The CDR3 contains 15 residues.

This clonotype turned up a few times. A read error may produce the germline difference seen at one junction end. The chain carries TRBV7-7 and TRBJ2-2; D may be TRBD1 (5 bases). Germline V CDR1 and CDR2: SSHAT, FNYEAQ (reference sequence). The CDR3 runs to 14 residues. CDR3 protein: CASSEQGNTGELFF. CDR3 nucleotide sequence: TGTGCTAGCAGCGAGCAGGGGAACACCGGGGAGCTGTTTTTT.

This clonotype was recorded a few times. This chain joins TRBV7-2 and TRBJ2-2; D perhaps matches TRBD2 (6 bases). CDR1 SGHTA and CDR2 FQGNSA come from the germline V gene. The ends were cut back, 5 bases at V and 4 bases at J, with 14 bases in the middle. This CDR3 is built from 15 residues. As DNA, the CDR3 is TGTGCCAGCAGCCCCCAGGGTAGCGGCACCGGGGAGCTGTTTTTT. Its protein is CASSPQGSGTGELFF.

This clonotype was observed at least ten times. In nucleotides, the CDR3 is TGTGCCAGCAGCTTCAGTCGGGGAAGGCGGAACACTGAAGCTTTCTTT. Residues: CASSFSRGRRNTEAFF. The genes are TRBV5-6 and TRBJ1-1; unclear D gene. CDR3 length equals 16 residues. The ends were cut back, 2 bases at V and 1 base at J, with 15 bases in the middle. Germline CDR1 SGHDT, CDR2 YYEEEE.

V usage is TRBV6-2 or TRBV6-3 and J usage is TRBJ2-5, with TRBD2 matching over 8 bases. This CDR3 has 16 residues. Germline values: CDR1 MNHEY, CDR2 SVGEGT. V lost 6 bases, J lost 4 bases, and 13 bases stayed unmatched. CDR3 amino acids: CASSPSRSGGTETQYF. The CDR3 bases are TGTGCCAGCAGCCCCTCGAGGAGCGGGGGTACAGAGACCCAGTACTTC.

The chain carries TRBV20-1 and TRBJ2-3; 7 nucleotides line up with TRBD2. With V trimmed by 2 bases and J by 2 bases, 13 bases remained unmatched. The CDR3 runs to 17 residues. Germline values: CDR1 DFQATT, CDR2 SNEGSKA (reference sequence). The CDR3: CSARTRSGTGSTDTQYF. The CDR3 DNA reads TGCAGTGCTAGAACCCGAAGCGGGACGGGGTCCACAGATACGCAGTATTTT.